Following are 23 T cell receptor beta chains from one sample sequenced in a study of shared clonotypes between healthy human individuals. Repertoires were generated with immunoSEQ multiplex PCR, while TCRdb's copy carries only in-frame clones and drops some. The sample shows more than 850,000 clones, around 82% of them seen only once. Sequences were obtained from memory CD4+ T cells from PBMCs. As to subset: CD45RA-negative fraction. These receptors were collected from a man between 18 and 29 years old in good health. Some clones in this sample may be carry-over from other donors' samples.

This clone was counted a single time. This chain connects TRBV19 to TRBJ1-3; 9 bases match TRBD1. J was trimmed by 9 bases and V by 5 bases; bases with no gene match: 17. Germline V gene data show CDR1 as LNHDA and CDR2 as SQIVND (reference sequence). The CDR3 consists of 17 residues. The CDR3 is CASSLRRRTGVEGTIYF. CDR3 bases: TGTGCCAGTAGTTTACGAAGACGGACAGGGGTTGAGGGCACCATATATTTT.

The V gene is TRBV5-4, the J gene TRBJ1-1; possibly TRBD1 for D (6 bases). This CDR3 has 16 residues. V lost 1 base to trimming and J lost 1 base, with 14 bases between them. Germline CDR1 reads SGHNT; CDR2 reads YYREEE (reference sequence). CDR3 nucleotide sequence: TGTGCCAGCAGCTTGCCAGGGGCGCTGGGGAACACTGAAGCTTTCTTT. It is translated as CASSLPGALGNTEAFF.

As regards this clone: At the DNA level, this CDR3 is encoded by other sequences in the same sample as well. The chain joins TRBV11-2 to TRBJ2-5; D uncertain. CDR3 length: 13 amino acids. CDR1 is SGHAT, CDR2 FQNNGV, per germline. Trimming cost V 1 base and J 4 bases, with 7 bases left between them. CDR3 bases: TGTGCCAGCAGCTTAGGTTTCGGAGAGACCCAGTACTTC. Its translation: CASSLGFGETQYF. Together with reference TRBV11-2 and TRBJ2-5, the CDR3 gives the full variable domain: EAGVAQSPRYKIIEKRQSVAFWCNPISGHATLYWYQQILGQGPKLLIQFQNNGVVDDSQLPKDRFSAERLKGVDSTLKIQPAKLEDSAVYLCASSLGFGETQYFGPGTRLLVL.

This rearrangement joins TRBV5-6 to TRBJ2-3; D ambiguous. Germline lookup yields CDR1 SGHDT and CDR2 YYEEEE. CDR3 size: 13 residues. Trimming took 2 bases from V and 6 from J, leaving 10 bases between them. Here the CDR3 reads CASSFGGPDTQYF. CDR3 sequence (DNA): TGTGCCAGCAGCTTCGGCGGCCCCGATACGCAGTATTTT.

This chain links TRBV28 with TRBJ1-5; tentative D call: TRBD1 (6 bases). The CDR3 is 12 residues long. V lost 10 bases and J lost 3, with 10 bases in between. Per the germline V gene, CDR1 is MDHEN and CDR2 is SYDVKM. CDR3 sequence: CATGQLNQPQHF. Here the CDR3 DNA reads TGTGCCACTGGACAGCTCAATCAGCCCCAGCATTTT.

In regard to this clone: An end of the junction does not agree with germline; a read error may underlie this. V is TRBV28 and J is TRBJ1-5, with unresolved D. CDR1 is MDHEN, CDR2 SYDVKM, per germline. The CDR3 spans 15 residues. CDR3 DNA: TGTGCCGGCAGTGCGAACGGCAAGGGCGGTCAGCCCCAGCATTTT. Its translation is CAGSANGKGGQPQHF.

This clone was seen only a few times. The chain recombines TRBV29-1 with TRBJ1-5; D ambiguous. The V end was cut by 0 bases, the J end by 8 bases, with 8 bases between. CDR3 length equals 12 residues. Germline CDR1 reads SQVTM; CDR2 reads ANQGSEA. CDR3 in amino acids: CSVEDQGEPQHF. For the CDR3, the DNA is TGCAGCGTTGAAGATCAAGGAGAGCCCCAGCATTTT.

This chain connects TRBV19 to TRBJ1-5; TRBD1 aligns across 9 bases. This CDR3 is 18 amino acids long. Germline V gene sequence: CDR1 LNHDA, CDR2 SQIVND (reference sequence). The V gene end was trimmed by 6 bases and the J gene end by 1 base; junction bases not matched to a gene: 13. The CDR3 spells CASSHGTGKKGSNQPQHF. CDR3 nucleotides: TGTGCCAGTAGCCACGGGACAGGGAAAAAAGGAAGCAATCAGCCCCAGCATTTT.

This chain joins TRBV18 and TRBJ1-2; D is uncertain. The CDR3 spans 13 residues. Germline V gene lookup returns CDR1 KGHSH and CDR2 LQKENI. V was pared by 5 bases and J by 2 bases, with 9 bases between. CDR3 nucleotide sequence: TGTGCCAGCTCAGAAGACGGGAACTATGGCTACACCTTC. Protein product: CASSEDGNYGYTF.

This clone was recorded once. The chain uses TRBV2 and TRBJ1-5; no clear D gene. The CDR3 sequence is 15 residues long. Germline values: CDR1 SNHLY, CDR2 FYNNEI. The ends were cut back, 4 bases at V and 3 bases at J, with 13 bases in the middle. CDR3 DNA sequence: TGTGCCAGCAGTGTGTTTGCGGCAGACAATCAGCCCCAGCATTTT. Amino acids: CASSVFAADNQPQHF.

This sequence joins TRBV11-2 and TRBJ2-5; maybe TRBD2 (5 bases). Deletions cut 3 bases from V and 5 bases from J, with 10 bases between. Germline values: CDR1 SGHAT, CDR2 FQNNGV. CDR3 size: 13 residues. The CDR3: CASSFRGIETQYF. CDR3 coding DNA: TGTGCCAGCAGCTTCCGAGGGATCGAGACCCAGTACTTC.

The gene calls are TRBV9 and TRBJ2-1; 10 nucleotides agree with TRBD1. CDR1 SGDLS and CDR2 YYNGEE come from the germline V gene. Germline trimming cut 3 bases from V and 4 bases from J; bases unmatched to any gene: 4. This CDR3 has 15 residues. The CDR3 DNA is TGTGCCAGCAGCGAAGTGGACAGGGGGTACAATGAGCAGTTCTTC. Translation gives CASSEVDRGYNEQFF.

Worth noting for this clone: Within the sample, other DNA sequences also encode this same CDR3. The chain carries TRBV4-2 and TRBJ2-3, with D unclear. Trimming stripped 3 bases from V and 0 bases from J, with 10 bases between. Germline CDR1 reads LGHNA; CDR2 reads YNFKEQ. The CDR3 is 15 residues long. The CDR3, as DNA: TGTGCCAGCAGCCAGTCCCTAGGCAGCACAGATACGCAGTATTTT. It specifies CASSQSLGSTDTQYF.

The gene calls are TRBV5-4 and TRBJ2-7, with D uncertain. Between the trimmed V and J ends, which lost 4 bases and 3 bases, there was a span of 20 bases. The CDR3 totals 16 residues. Germline CDR1 SGHNT, CDR2 YYREEE (reference sequence). The chain's CDR3 is CASSPELPGTYYEQYF. The CDR3, as DNA: TGTGCCAGCAGCCCTGAACTACCGGGCACTTACTACGAGCAGTACTTC.

The sample holds one count of this clone. The sample contains more than one DNA sequence encoding this CDR3. This chain uses TRBV19 with TRBJ1-5, with 7 nucleotides matching TRBD1. Germline assignment: CDR1 LNHDA and CDR2 SQIVND (reference sequence). V lost 5 bases to trimming and J lost 5 bases; unmatched junction nucleotides: 9. This CDR3 spans 15 amino acids. The CDR3 DNA is TGTGCCAGTAGTCCGTCCGACAGGGTCGATCAGCCCCAGCATTTT. This sequence encodes CASSPSDRVDQPQHF. The complete variable domain, with remaining parts taken from reference TRBV19 and TRBJ1-5, reads DGGITQSPKYLFRKEGQNVTLSCEQNLNHDAMYWYRQDPGQGLRLIYYSQIVNDFQKGDIAEGYSVSREKKESFPLTVTSAQKNPTAFYLCASSPSDRVDQPQHFGDGTRLSIL.

The rearrangement links TRBV18 to TRBJ2-3; D may be TRBD2 (5 bases). The germline V gene encodes CDR1 KGHSH and CDR2 LQKENI. Trimming took 2 bases from V and 1 from J, leaving 13 bases between them. The CDR3 loop spans 16 amino acids. CDR3 nucleotides: TGTGCCAGCTCACCAGTTGGGTACGGGGGCACAGATACGCAGTATTTT. The encoded protein is CASSPVGYGGTDTQYF.

The chain carries TRBV27 and TRBJ2-7, with 11 bases identical to TRBD2. The J segment lost 7 bases and the V segment lost 5 bases, leaving 10 bases of the junction unmatched. Germline CDR1 is MNHEY and CDR2 is SMNVEV (reference sequence). This CDR3 is 15 amino acids long. CDR3 DNA: TGTGCCAGCAGTGTGGTGGCAATAGCGGGAGGGGAGCAGTACTTC. It translates to CASSVVAIAGGEQYF.

CDR3 coding DNA: TGCAGCGTGGGGTACAGGGTTGACACTGAAGCTTTCTTT. Protein: CSVGYRVDTEAFF. The V and J genes are TRBV29-1 and TRBJ1-1; the D gene is possibly TRBD1 (6 bases). The length of the CDR3 is 13 residues. Trimming removed 6 bases from V and 3 bases from J, with 14 bases in between. CDR1 and CDR2 (germline): SQVTM, ANQGSEA. Variable domain in full (rest from reference TRBV29-1 and TRBJ1-1): SAVISQKPSRDICQRGTSLTIQCQVDSQVTMMFWYRQQPGQSLTLIATANQGSEATYESGFVIDKFPISRPNLTFSTLTVSNMSPEDSSIYLCSVGYRVDTEAFFGQGTRLTVV.

The chain recombines TRBV25-1 with TRBJ2-1; the match to TRBD2 covers 10 bases. Germline CDR1 MGHDK, CDR2 SYGVNS. This CDR3 comprises 14 residues. Germline trimming cut 5 bases from V and 4 bases from J; bases unmatched to any gene: 2. The CDR3 DNA reads as TGTGCCAGCAGTCCTAGCGGGGGTTACAATGAGCAGTTCTTC. This gives the protein CASSPSGGYNEQFF.

V and J are TRBV4-1 and TRBJ1-2, with 8 positions matching TRBD1. Looked up from germline, CDR1 is MGHRA and CDR2 is YSYEKL. This CDR3 comprises 15 residues. V shed 7 bases, J shed 0 bases, and the junction held 7 bases outside the gene matches. DNA of the CDR3: TGCGCCAGCAACACTCCGGGACAGGCTAACTATGGCTACACCTTC. Translating it yields CASNTPGQANYGYTF.

Turning to this clone: Other DNA variants within this sample encode the same CDR3. The chain combines TRBV28 with TRBJ1-4; 8 bases are a match to TRBD1. The CDR3 length is 15 residues. V lost 4 bases and J lost 2; bases outside the gene matches: 3. Germline lookup yields CDR1 MDHEN and CDR2 SYDVKM. CDR3 protein: CASSSQGATNEKLFF. The CDR3 DNA follows: TGTGCCAGCAGTTCCCAGGGGGCGACTAATGAAAAACTGTTTTTT.

Points on this clone: This same CDR3 is encoded by further DNA sequences in the sample. This chain joins TRBV9 and TRBJ1-2, with 7 nucleotides matching TRBD1. The V gene's germline CDR1 is SGDLS and CDR2 YYNGEE. The CDR3 spans 13 residues. The J segment lost 5 bases and the V segment lost 0 bases, leaving 1 base of the junction unmatched. CDR3: CASSVDRGYGYTF. The CDR3 coding sequence is TGTGCCAGCAGCGTAGACAGGGGTTATGGCTACACCTTC.

This clone was recorded only once. The sample has other DNA sequences that encode this CDR3 too. The V call is TRBV2, the J call TRBJ2-7; no clear D. Germline lookup yields CDR1 SNHLY and CDR2 FYNNEI. This CDR3 contains 12 residues. The V gene lost 1 base and the J gene lost 4 bases, with 5 bases spanning the gap. In DNA, the CDR3 is TGTGCCAGCAGTGAAGAACGGTACGAGCAGTACTTC. This sequence encodes CASSEERYEQYF.